The present TCR beta chain was sequenced within a study of graft-versus-host responses after intestinal transplantation. This CDR3 is built from 15 residues. Germline lookup yields CDR1 SEHNR and CDR2 FQNEAQ (reference sequence). Trimming at V came to 1 base and at J to 8 bases, leaving 5 bases not matched to a gene. Comment on this clone: Its antigen is undetermined.

Libraries were prepared by immunoSEQ multiplex PCR; TCRdb keeps only in-frame clonotypes and omits some of them. The sample lists roughly 120,000 clones; 90% were seen once. The chain combines TRBV7-9 with TRBJ1-3; 10 bases agree with TRBD1. The specimen was unstimulated CD4+ T cells sorted from spleen or lymph node cells, collected before intestinal transplant. The source of this sequence is a human donor who received an intestinal transplant. The CDR3 nucleotides are TGTGCCAGCAGCTTAGGGGACAGGGGCTTCGACACCATATATTTT. This sequence encodes CASSLGDRGFDTIYF.